Listed here are 18 T cell receptor beta chains from one sample, sequenced in a study of blood T cell repertoires in COVID-19. TCRdb's copy holds only in-frame clones and misses some; the assay was immunoSEQ multiplex PCR. Of hundreds of thousands of clones listed, 84% are singletons. The sequencing input was peripheral blood. Source of these receptors: a human donor in a cohort sampled during active COVID-19.

The V gene is TRBV27, the J gene TRBJ1-4; maybe TRBD1 (5 bases). The CDR3 consists of 14 residues. V lost 4 bases, J lost 6 bases, and 12 bases lay in between. The germline V gene has CDR1 MNHEY and CDR2 SMNVEV (reference sequence). The DNA for the CDR3 is TGTGCCAGCAGTTGGGGGGTCGGCGATGAAAAACTGTTTTTT. Its translation: CASSWGVGDEKLFF.

V and J are TRBV19 and TRBJ2-3; no definite D call. V dropped 3 bases and J dropped 2 bases, with 6 bases sitting between them. The CDR3 spans 13 residues. Germline CDR1 reads LNHDA; CDR2 reads SQIVND (reference sequence). CDR3 protein: CASSIGSTDTQYF. CDR3 nucleotides: TGTGCCAGTAGTATCGGGTCCACAGATACGCAGTATTTT.

V is TRBV7-2 and J is TRBJ1-2; D not resolved. Germline-derived CDR1 and CDR2 are SGHTA and FQGNSA. The length of the CDR3 is 9 residues. V was clipped by 7 bases and J by 10 bases, with 7 bases between them. The CDR3, as DNA: TGTGCCAGCACCCCCCTCTACACCTTC. It specifies CASTPLYTF.

The J gene is TRBJ1-1, the V gene TRBV1; TRBD1, the table's D call, was not compared with the DNA. TRBV1 is recorded as a pseudogene. CDR3 length equals 19 residues. The CDR3 reads CTSSQEIIWIKDRDTEAFF. The CDR3 DNA reads TGCACCAGCAGCCAAGAAATCATATGGATAAAAGACAGGGACACTGAAGCTTTCTTT.

The chain employs TRBV2 and TRBJ2-5; D not certain. Trimming left V 5 bases short and J 2 bases short, with 9 bases between. Germline V gene sequence: CDR1 SNHLY, CDR2 FYNNEI. The CDR3 runs to 13 residues. Written as DNA, the CDR3 is TGTGCCAGCAGTACTCCGTTTCAAGAGACCCAGTACTTC. Translating gives CASSTPFQETQYF.

This clone appeared a few times. The CDR3 sequence is CASRFEASGGADTQYF. Here the CDR3 DNA reads TGTGCCAGCAGGTTTGAGGCTAGCGGGGGCGCAGATACGCAGTATTTT. This chain links TRBV5-4 with TRBJ2-3; TRBD2 agrees at 10 bases. CDR1 is SGHNT, CDR2 YYREEE, per germline (reference sequence). The CDR3 is 16 residues long. Unmatched junction bases numbered 10, after V lost 5 bases and J lost 4 bases.

This chain links TRBV28 with TRBJ2-7, with TRBD2 matching 10 bases. Trimming at V came to 3 bases and at J to 5 bases, leaving 4 bases not matched to a gene. There are 14 residues in the CDR3. CDR1 is MDHEN, CDR2 SYDVKM, per germline. The DNA for the CDR3 is TGTGCCAGCAGTTTTCCTAGCGGGAGTCACGAGCAGTACTTC. Translated, it gives CASSFPSGSHEQYF.

The CDR3 protein is CASSPGQPRKEAFF. The DNA of the CDR3 is TGTGCCAGCTCACCGGGACAGCCCCGCAAGGAAGCTTTCTTT. The rearrangement uses TRBV18 and TRBJ1-1; TRBD1 matches at 7 bases. Germline trimming cut 3 bases from V and 8 bases from J; bases unmatched to any gene: 9. The CDR3 runs 14 residues. Germline V lookup: CDR1 KGHSH, CDR2 LQKENI.

The CDR3 DNA follows: TGTGCCAGTGCGGGACAGGGGCTCTCCTACGAGCAGTACTTC. Protein: CASAGQGLSYEQYF. The chain combines TRBV19 with TRBJ2-7; TRBD1 agrees at 10 bases. CDR3 size: 14 residues. The germline V gene encodes CDR1 LNHDA and CDR2 SQIVND (reference sequence). V shed 8 bases and J 0 bases; nucleotides not matched to a gene: 4. The full variable domain, completed using reference TRBV19 and TRBJ2-7, is DGGITQSPKYLFRKEGQNVTLSCEQNLNHDAMYWYRQDPGQGLRLIYYSQIVNDFQKGDIAEGYSVSREKKESFPLTVTSAQKNPTAFYLCASAGQGLSYEQYFGPGTRLTVT.

The rearrangement uses TRBV12-3 or TRBV12-4 and TRBJ1-6; 7 positions match TRBD1. The CDR3 has 13 amino acids. The V segment lost 10 bases and the J segment 10 bases; nucleotides outside the gene matches: 10. CDR3 sequence reads: CATRTGEVSPLHF. CDR3 bases: TGTGCCACCAGGACAGGTGAAGTGTCACCCCTCCACTTT.

The chain couples TRBV9 to TRBJ2-6; possible D gene TRBD2, 5 bases. Deletions cut 1 base from V and 0 bases from J, with 14 bases between. The germline gives CDR1 SGDLS, CDR2 YYNGEE. The CDR3 extends over 18 amino acids. CDR3 nucleotide sequence: TGTGCCAGCAGCGTATCGGACTCCCCGATCTCTGGGGCCAACGTCCTGACTTTC. Translating it yields CASSVSDSPISGANVLTF.

The V and J genes are TRBV6-5 and TRBJ1-5; perhaps TRBD1 as D (6 bases). CDR1 is MNHEY, CDR2 SVGAGI, per germline. V was shortened by 2 bases and J by 3 bases, with 8 bases between the two germline ends. The CDR3 extends over 14 amino acids. CDR3 nucleotide sequence: TGTGCCAGCAGTTACCAGGGGCCCAATCAGCCCCAGCATTTT. The encoded protein is CASSYQGPNQPQHF.

The chain combines TRBV24-1 with TRBJ2-7, with D hard to call. V lost 6 bases to trimming and J lost 2 bases, with 7 bases between them. The CDR3 loop spans 12 amino acids. Germline V gene sequence: CDR1 KGHDR, CDR2 SFDVKD. CDR3 loop: CATSSSTYEQYF. The CDR3 bases are TGTGCCACCAGTTCGTCTACCTACGAGCAGTACTTC.

This clone was observed once. The chain employs TRBV19 and TRBJ1-5; the match to TRBD1 covers 9 bases. J was trimmed by 6 bases and V by 5 bases; bases with no gene match: 8. Looked up from germline, CDR1 is LNHDA and CDR2 is SQIVND (reference sequence). The length of the CDR3 is 15 residues. CDR3 nucleotide sequence: TGTGCCAGTAGTGTGGCCGGGACAGGGATTCAGCCCCAGCATTTT. Translated: CASSVAGTGIQPQHF.

The V call is TRBV24-1, the J call TRBJ2-2; the match to TRBD1 covers 10 bases. The germline gives CDR1 KGHDR, CDR2 SFDVKD. The CDR3 covers 14 residues. J gave up 6 bases and V 8 bases, and 5 bases lay outside the gene matches. CDR3 sequence (DNA): TGTGCCACCACCGGGACAGGGGTGCCCGGGGAGCTGTTTTTT. Amino acid sequence: CATTGTGVPGELFF.

The CDR3: CASSPSTGAGANVLTF. CDR3 coding DNA: TGTGCCAGCTCACCTTCGACAGGGGCCGGGGCCAACGTCCTGACTTTC. This rearrangement joins TRBV18 to TRBJ2-6, with 8 bases fitting TRBD1. The CDR3 contains 16 residues. Germline V gene lookup returns CDR1 KGHSH and CDR2 LQKENI. The ends lost 3 bases at V and 4 bases at J; junction bases unmatched: 5.

The chain is built from TRBV6-5 and TRBJ1-1; TRBD1 matches 10 bases. Germline V lookup: CDR1 MNHEY, CDR2 SVGAGI. There are 13 residues in the CDR3. V trimming: 8 bases; J trimming: 2 bases; junction bases outside the gene matches: 2. The CDR3: CASDRGLNTEAFF. The CDR3 DNA reads TGTGCCAGCGACAGGGGGCTAAACACTGAAGCTTTCTTT.

The chain's CDR3 is CASSSTLPAQYF. CDR3 nucleotides: TGTGCCAGCAGTTCAACGCTTCCGGCCCAGTACTTC. The gene calls are TRBV12-3 or TRBV12-4 and TRBJ2-5, with D hard to call. CDR3 length: 12 residues. Deletions cut 4 bases from V and 9 bases from J, with 12 bases between.